The 16 T cell receptor beta chains below all came from one sample that was sequenced in a study of blood T cell repertoires in COVID-19. The table came from immunoSEQ multiplex PCR; TCRdb's copy has only in-frame clones and leaves some out. This sample has 170,000 or so clones, with 70% to 90% found just once. Sequencing was performed on peripheral blood. All receptors come from a man aged 35-49 years with active or convalescent COVID-19.

This clone was counted between two and nine times. The chain uses TRBV10-3 and TRBJ1-3; a weak D match, TRBD1 (5 bases). Per germline, CDR1 ENHRY and CDR2 SYGVKD. This CDR3 comprises 15 residues. The V and J ends lost 7 bases and 0 bases respectively, with 13 bases between them. The CDR3 region has the DNA TGTGCCATCACGTCCGGGACTTACTCTGGAAACACCATATATTTT. Translation: CAITSGTYSGNTIYF.

The rearrangement links TRBV6-2 or TRBV6-3 to TRBJ1-5, with 9 bases identical to TRBD1. Trimming at V came to 6 bases and at J to 0 bases, leaving 12 bases not matched to a gene. There are 18 residues in the CDR3. CDR1 and CDR2 from the germline V gene are MNHEY and SVGEGT. CDR3 DNA: TGTGCCAGCAGCCCGGACAGGGGAGGCCCATATAGCAATCAGCCCCAGCATTTT. This sequence encodes CASSPDRGGPYSNQPQHF.

The CDR3 coding sequence is TGCGCCAGCACCAAGGCAGGGGAGGGCTACACCTTC. Translation gives CASTKAGEGYTF. This sequence joins TRBV5-1 and TRBJ1-2, with D tentatively TRBD1 (6 bases). Germline assignment: CDR1 SGHRS and CDR2 YFSETQ. The CDR3 runs 12 residues. V lost 6 bases and J 8 bases, leaving 14 bases between the germline ends.

This chain uses TRBV19 with TRBJ2-2; 9 positions agree with TRBD1. Germline-derived CDR1 and CDR2 are LNHDA and SQIVND (reference sequence). Unmatched junction bases numbered 6, after V lost 6 bases and J lost 4 bases. The CDR3 has 15 residues. Written as DNA, the CDR3 is TGTGCCAGTAGGGGGACAGGGTTGGTCACCGGGGAGCTGTTTTTT. Protein: CASRGTGLVTGELFF.

This chain uses TRBV2 with TRBJ1-2; no reliable D call. The germline CDR1 and CDR2 sequences are SNHLY and FYNNEI. V was pared by 3 bases and J by 4 bases, with 9 bases between. CDR3 length: 13 amino acids. CDR3 in amino acids: CASSEGSSYGYTF. DNA of the CDR3: TGTGCCAGCAGTGAGGGCAGTTCCTATGGCTACACCTTC.

The chain recombines TRBV2 with TRBJ1-5; the D is unclear. The germline CDR1 and CDR2 sequences are SNHLY and FYNNEI. V was pared by 2 bases and J by 6 bases, with 5 bases between. The CDR3 spans 12 residues. Here the CDR3 DNA reads TGTGCCAGCAGTGAAACAAGTCAGCCCCAGCATTTT. It specifies CASSETSQPQHF.

This clone was recorded only once. CDR3 sequence: CASRDRPSSGNTIYF. As DNA, the CDR3 is TGTGCCAGTCGGGACAGACCAAGCTCTGGAAACACCATATATTTT. The V call is TRBV19, the J call TRBJ1-3; 7 positions agree with TRBD1. Germline V gives CDR1 LNHDA, CDR2 SQIVND (reference sequence). This CDR3 is built from 15 residues. J was trimmed by 0 bases and V by 8 bases; bases with no gene match: 7.

This clone was detected once. The CDR3 sequence is CSVEGLAGGPKTQYF. In nucleotides, the CDR3 is TGCAGCGTTGAAGGGCTAGCGGGGGGGCCGAAGACCCAGTACTTC. The chain uses TRBV29-1 and TRBJ2-5, with 12 bases lining up with TRBD2. The CDR3 is 15 amino acids. The V segment lost 1 base and the J segment 6 bases; nucleotides outside the gene matches: 6. Germline loops: CDR1 SQVTM, CDR2 ANQGSEA. Full variable domain (rest looked up from reference TRBV29-1 and TRBJ2-5): SAVISQKPSRDICQRGTSLTIQCQVDSQVTMMFWYRQQPGQSLTLIATANQGSEATYESGFVIDKFPISRPNLTFSTLTVSNMSPEDSSIYLCSVEGLAGGPKTQYFGPGTRLLVL.

The chain combines TRBV7-2 with TRBJ1-5, with D possibly being TRBD1 (5 bases). CDR3 length equals 16 residues. With 1 base removed from V and 1 base from J, the gap between germline ends came to 11 bases. Germline CDR1 is SGHTA and CDR2 is FQGNSA. CDR3 nucleotide sequence: TGTGCCAGCAGCTTAGGGTTAGGGGTCAGCAATCAGCCCCAGCATTTT. This gives the protein CASSLGLGVSNQPQHF.

The V gene is TRBV4-2, the J gene TRBJ1-1, with 7 bases aligning to TRBD1. V dropped 0 bases and J dropped 1; count of bases not matched to a gene: 8. The CDR3 totals 17 residues. CDR1 is LGHNA and CDR2 is YNFKEQ in the germline V gene. The DNA of the CDR3 is TGTGCCAGCAGCCAAGATCCGGAGGGACAGCCGAACACTGAAGCTTTCTTT. It translates to CASSQDPEGQPNTEAFF.

Turning to this clone: At the DNA level, this CDR3 is encoded by other sequences in the same sample as well. This rearrangement joins TRBV28 to TRBJ1-1, with D possibly TRBD1 on 5 matching bases. V dropped 4 bases and J dropped 4 bases, with 7 bases sitting between them. In germline, CDR1 is MDHEN, CDR2 SYDVKM. This CDR3 is built from 12 residues. DNA of the CDR3: TGTGCCAGCAGTTCCGGGGGCACTGAAGCTTTCTTT. It specifies CASSSGGTEAFF.

The chain links TRBV30 to TRBJ1-5; D uncertain. Trimming took 0 bases from V and 2 from J, leaving 17 bases between them. Per the germline V gene, CDR1 is GTSNPN and CDR2 is SVGIG (reference sequence). This CDR3 is 17 amino acids long. The CDR3 DNA sequence: TGTGCCTGGAGTGTACCATGGGGTCGGGAAGGCAATCAGCCCCAGCATTTT. This translates into CAWSVPWGREGNQPQHF.

The chain links TRBV6-2 or TRBV6-3 to TRBJ1-1; perhaps TRBD1 as D (5 bases). The CDR3 length is 14 residues. Germline V gene data show CDR1 as MNHEY and CDR2 as SVGEGT. V gave up 5 bases and J gave up 4 bases, with 14 bases separating them. The CDR3 loop reads CASSLGGVTTEAFF. The CDR3 DNA reads TGTGCCAGCAGTCTAGGAGGGGTGACCACTGAAGCTTTCTTT.

For the CDR3, the DNA is TGTGCCAGCAGTACAACAGGGGGCCTAAATCAGCCCCAGCATTTT. Translated: CASSTTGGLNQPQHF. The chain carries TRBV27 and TRBJ1-5; TRBD1 aligns across 9 bases. V dropped 5 bases and J dropped 4; count of bases not matched to a gene: 6. Per the germline V gene, CDR1 is MNHEY and CDR2 is SMNVEV (reference sequence). The CDR3 covers 15 residues.

The chain links TRBV5-1 to TRBJ1-6; possible D gene TRBD1, 5 bases. V was clipped by 0 bases and J by 7 bases, with 8 bases between them. CDR1 is SGHRS and CDR2 is YFSETQ in the germline V gene. This CDR3 is 14 amino acids long. The CDR3, as DNA: TGCGCCAGCAGCTTGGAGGGGATGAATTCACCCCTCCACTTT. Encoded protein: CASSLEGMNSPLHF. The full variable domain, in which reference TRBV5-1 and TRBJ1-6 provide the parts outside the CDR3, is KAGVTQTPRYLIKTRGQQVTLSCSPISGHRSVSWYQQTPGQGLQFLFEYFSETQRNKGNFPGRFSGRQFSNSRSEMNVSTLELGDSALYLCASSLEGMNSPLHFGNGTRLTVT.

The CDR3 reads CASSQDKYTEAFF. The CDR3 nucleotides are TGTGCCAGCAGCCAAGATAAATACACTGAAGCTTTCTTT. The chain recombines TRBV3-1 (or the pseudogene TRBV3-2) with TRBJ1-1, with D unresolved. Germline loops: CDR1 LGHDT, CDR2 YNNKEL (reference sequence). Between the trimmed V and J ends, which lost 0 bases and 3 bases, there was a span of 5 bases. The CDR3 loop spans 13 amino acids.